The next 3 T cell receptor beta chains were all read from a single sample in a study of T cells in Graves' hyperthyroidism and ophthalmopathy (dated by TCRdb to between 2018 and 2021). Library preparation employed multiplex PCR. For sequencing, an Illumina HiSeq 2000 was employed. The TCR beta CDR3 regions were amplified from RNA transcripts. A first-round RT-PCR of the TCR CDR3 used the HTBI primer set with the Qiagen OneStep RT-PCR kit. TCRdb reanalyzed the raw reads on its own, using fastp at Q25 for trimming and MiXCR for clone calling, and kept in-frame beta chains. Identical CDR3 proteins give one entry, which carries the most common genes and DNA. Within this sample are roughly 640,000 distinct CDR3 sequences, with around 16% of them counted one time only. The ten largest clones add up to 3% to 4% of the sample. The sample comprised blood. The receptors derive from a woman between 40 and 55 years old with Graves' ophthalmopathy.

The CDR3, as DNA: TGTGCCAGCAGCCATAGCGGGGGGGCCGGAGATACGCAGTATTTT. It specifies CASSHSGGAGDTQYF. V usage is TRBV3-1 and J usage is TRBJ2-3, with 11 bases aligning to TRBD2. Germline CDR1 is LGHDT and CDR2 is YNNKEL (reference sequence). With 3 bases clipped from V and 5 bases from J, the junction kept 4 bases outside the gene matches. The CDR3 length is 15 residues.

The V and J genes are TRBV20-1 and TRBJ1-1; TRBD1 might be the D (6 bases). V was clipped by 4 bases and J by 4 bases, with 19 bases between them. Germline CDR1 DFQATT, CDR2 SNEGSKA (reference sequence). CDR3 length equals 15 residues. The CDR3 sequence: CSATGQPPLGTEAFF. The CDR3 DNA is TGCAGTGCTACAGGACAGCCACCTCTTGGCACTGAAGCTTTCTTT.

The CDR3 DNA sequence: TGTGCCAGCAGTTACTCTGTCCGAAACCCCAGATCCTTTGGCTACACCTTC. It yields the protein CASSYSVRNPRSFGYTF. The rearrangement links TRBV6-5 to TRBJ1-2; no definite D call. The V gene's germline CDR1 is MNHEY and CDR2 SVGAGI. Trimming stripped 0 bases from V and 7 bases from J, with 21 bases between. This CDR3 is built from 17 residues.